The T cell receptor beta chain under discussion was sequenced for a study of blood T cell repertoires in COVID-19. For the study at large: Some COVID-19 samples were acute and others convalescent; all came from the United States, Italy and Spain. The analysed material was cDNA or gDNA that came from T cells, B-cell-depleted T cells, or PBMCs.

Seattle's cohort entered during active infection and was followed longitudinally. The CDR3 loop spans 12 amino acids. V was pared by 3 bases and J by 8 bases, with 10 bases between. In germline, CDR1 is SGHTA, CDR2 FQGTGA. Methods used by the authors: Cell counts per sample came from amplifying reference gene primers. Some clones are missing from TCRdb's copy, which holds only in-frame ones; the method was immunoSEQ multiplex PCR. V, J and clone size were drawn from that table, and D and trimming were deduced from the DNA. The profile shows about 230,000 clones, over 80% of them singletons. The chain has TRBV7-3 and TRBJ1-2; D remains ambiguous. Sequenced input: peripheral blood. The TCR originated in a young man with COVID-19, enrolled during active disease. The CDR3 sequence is CASSFRSSGYTF. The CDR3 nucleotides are TGTGCCAGCAGCTTCCGTTCGTCCGGCTACACCTTC.